A selection of T cell receptor beta chains follows, all from one sample in a study of T cells in Graves' hyperthyroidism and ophthalmopathy. TCRdb processed the multiplex PCR reads anew with MiXCR; each CDR3 protein has one entry. Among hundreds of thousands of distinct CDR3 sequences listed, about a fifth were seen once. Sequenced material: blood. The receptors originated from a man aged 25 to 40 with Graves' ophthalmopathy. CDR3s include the opening cysteine and the closing phenylalanine or tryptophan. The D gene is left open where the match is weak. A clone size is listed for some rows: how often the clone was seen (once, few, many), or a class if it is expanded.

>TRBV6-1|many|TRBD2|TRBJ2-3
CASSEDVRASGRFLSTDTQYF
TGTGCCAGCAGTGAAGACGTTCGCGCTAGCGGGAGGTTCCTTAGCACAGATACGCAGTATTTT
>TRBV27|few|TRBD2|TRBJ2-1
CASSFVGRAGNEQFF
TGTGCCAGCAGTTTCGTCGGGAGGGCCGGAAATGAGCAGTTCTTC
>TRBV5-6|few|TRBD2|TRBJ2-1
CASSSGARAGGEQFF
TGTGCCAGCAGTTCAGGAGCCAGGGCGGGAGGTGAGCAGTTCTTC
>TRBV5-1|.|TRBD1|TRBJ1-4
CASSLAGTGNEKLFF
TGCGCCAGCAGCTTGGCCGGGACAGGGAATGAAAAACTGTTTTTT
>TRBV6-2/TRBV6-3|.|.|TRBJ2-5
CASSTYSGRPRPGETQYF
TGTGCCAGCAGCACATACTCGGGCAGGCCCCGTCCCGGGGAGACCCAGTACTTC
>TRBV20-1|many|TRBD2|TRBJ2-2
CSARTRTSGSNTGELFF
TGCAGTGCTAGAACCCGGACTAGCGGGTCGAACACCGGGGAGCTGTTTTTT
>TRBV30|few|.|TRBJ2-5
CAWDGSGGFQETQYF
TGTGCCTGGGACGGGTCCGGCGGGTTCCAAGAGACCCAGTACTTC
>TRBV4-1|few|.|TRBJ2-5
CASSLLTDQETQYF
TGCGCCAGCAGCCTTTTGACAGACCAAGAGACCCAGTACTTC
>TRBV20-1|.|TRBD1|TRBJ1-6
CSARVPSGGGGPLHF
TGCAGTGCTAGAGTTCCATCAGGAGGAGGGGGCCCCCTCCACTTT
>TRBV29-1|few|.|TRBJ1-1
CSVGPSTGNTEAFF
TGCAGCGTTGGTCCGTCGACAGGTAACACTGAAGCTTTCTTT
>TRBV11-2|.|.|TRBJ1-2
CASSLSVERRSGYTF
TGTGCCAGCAGCTTATCGGTGGAACGTAGATCTGGCTACACCTTC
>TRBV10-1|.|.|TRBJ2-5
CASSESRGQETQYF
TGCGCCAGCAGTGAGTCTAGGGGACAAGAGACCCAGTACTTC